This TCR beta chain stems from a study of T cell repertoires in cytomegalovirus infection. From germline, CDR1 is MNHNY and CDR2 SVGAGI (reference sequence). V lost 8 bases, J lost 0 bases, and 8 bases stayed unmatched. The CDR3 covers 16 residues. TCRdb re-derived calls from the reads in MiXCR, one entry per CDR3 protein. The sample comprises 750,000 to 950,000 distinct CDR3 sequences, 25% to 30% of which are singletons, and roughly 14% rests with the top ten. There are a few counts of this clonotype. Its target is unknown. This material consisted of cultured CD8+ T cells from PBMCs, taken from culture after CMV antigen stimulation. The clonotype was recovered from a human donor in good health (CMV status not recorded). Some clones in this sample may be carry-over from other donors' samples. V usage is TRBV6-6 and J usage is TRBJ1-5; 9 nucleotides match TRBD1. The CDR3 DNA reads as TGTGCCAGCGCAGTTACGGGACAGGGTAGCAATCAGCCCCAGCATTTT. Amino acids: CASAVTGQGSNQPQHF.